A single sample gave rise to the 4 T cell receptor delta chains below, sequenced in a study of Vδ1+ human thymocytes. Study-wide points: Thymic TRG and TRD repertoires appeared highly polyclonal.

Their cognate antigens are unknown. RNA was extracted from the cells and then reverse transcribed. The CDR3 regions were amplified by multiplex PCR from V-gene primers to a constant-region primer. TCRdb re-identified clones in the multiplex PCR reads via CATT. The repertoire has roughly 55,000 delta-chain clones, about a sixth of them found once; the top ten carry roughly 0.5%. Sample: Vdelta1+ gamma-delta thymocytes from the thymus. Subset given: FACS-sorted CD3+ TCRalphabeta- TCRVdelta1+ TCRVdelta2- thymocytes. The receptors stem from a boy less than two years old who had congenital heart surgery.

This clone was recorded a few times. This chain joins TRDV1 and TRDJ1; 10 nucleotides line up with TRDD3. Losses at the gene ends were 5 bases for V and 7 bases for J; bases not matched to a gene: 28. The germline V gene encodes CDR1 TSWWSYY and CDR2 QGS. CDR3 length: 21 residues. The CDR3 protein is CALGTRPPRYWGDTLLGKLIF. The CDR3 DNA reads TGTGCTCTTGGGACCCGTCCCCCCCGGTACTGGGGGGATACGCTGTTGGGTAAACTCATCTTT.

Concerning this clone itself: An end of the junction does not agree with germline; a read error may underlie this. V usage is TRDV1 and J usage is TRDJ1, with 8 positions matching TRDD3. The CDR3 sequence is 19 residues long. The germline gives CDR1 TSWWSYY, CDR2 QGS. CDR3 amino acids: CALALLRIYWGVAADKLIF. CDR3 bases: TGTGCACTTGCCCTCCTACGGATTTACTGGGGGGTCGCCGCGGATAAACTCATCTTT.

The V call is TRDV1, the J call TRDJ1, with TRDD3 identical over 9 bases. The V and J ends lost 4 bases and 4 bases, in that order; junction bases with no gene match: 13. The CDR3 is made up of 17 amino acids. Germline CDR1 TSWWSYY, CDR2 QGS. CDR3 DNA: TGTGCTCTTGGGGCACGAGTTGCGTGGGGGATAGGCGATAAACTCATCTTT. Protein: CALGARVAWGIGDKLIF.

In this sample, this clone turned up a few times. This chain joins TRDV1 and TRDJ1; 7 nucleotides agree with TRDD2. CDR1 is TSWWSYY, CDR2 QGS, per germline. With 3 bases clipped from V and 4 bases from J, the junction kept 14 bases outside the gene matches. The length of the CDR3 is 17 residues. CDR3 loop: CALGEDSYRTSFDKLIF. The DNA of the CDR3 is TGTGCTCTTGGGGAGGATTCCTACCGGACGTCCTTCGATAAACTCATCTTT.